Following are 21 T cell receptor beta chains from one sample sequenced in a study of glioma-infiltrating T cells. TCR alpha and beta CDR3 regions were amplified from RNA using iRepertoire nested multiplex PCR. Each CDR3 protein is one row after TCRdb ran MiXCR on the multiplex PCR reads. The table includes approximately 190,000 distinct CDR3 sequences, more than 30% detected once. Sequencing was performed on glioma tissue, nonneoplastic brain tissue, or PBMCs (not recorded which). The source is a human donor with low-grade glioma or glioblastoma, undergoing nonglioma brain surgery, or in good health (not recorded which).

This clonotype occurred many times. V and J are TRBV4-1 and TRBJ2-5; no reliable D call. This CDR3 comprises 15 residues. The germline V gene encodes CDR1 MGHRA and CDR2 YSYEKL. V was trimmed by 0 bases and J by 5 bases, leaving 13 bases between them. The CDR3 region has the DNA TGCGCCAGCAGCCAAGATCGTGGGTTCACCGAGACCCAGTACTTC. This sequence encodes CASSQDRGFTETQYF.

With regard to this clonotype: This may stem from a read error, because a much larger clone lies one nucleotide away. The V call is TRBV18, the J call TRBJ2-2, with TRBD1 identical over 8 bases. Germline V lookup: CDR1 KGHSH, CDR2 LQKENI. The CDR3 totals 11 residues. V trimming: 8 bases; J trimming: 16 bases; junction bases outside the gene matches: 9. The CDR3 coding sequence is TGTGCCAGCCCTACACGGGACAGGCCGTTTTTT. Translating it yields CASPTRDRPFF.

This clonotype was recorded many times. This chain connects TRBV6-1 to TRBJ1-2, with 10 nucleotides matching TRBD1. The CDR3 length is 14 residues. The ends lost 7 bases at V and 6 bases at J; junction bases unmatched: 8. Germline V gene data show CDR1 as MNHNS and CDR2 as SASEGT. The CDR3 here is CASTATGGGDGYTF. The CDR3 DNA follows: TGTGCCAGCACCGCGACAGGGGGCGGTGATGGCTACACCTTC.

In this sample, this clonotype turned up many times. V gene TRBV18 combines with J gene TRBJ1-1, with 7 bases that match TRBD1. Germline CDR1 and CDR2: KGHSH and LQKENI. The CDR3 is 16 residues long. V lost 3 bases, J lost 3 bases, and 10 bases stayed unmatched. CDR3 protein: CASSPQGVVTDTEAFF. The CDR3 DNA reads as TGTGCCAGCTCACCTCAGGGGGTGGTAACCGACACTGAAGCTTTCTTT.

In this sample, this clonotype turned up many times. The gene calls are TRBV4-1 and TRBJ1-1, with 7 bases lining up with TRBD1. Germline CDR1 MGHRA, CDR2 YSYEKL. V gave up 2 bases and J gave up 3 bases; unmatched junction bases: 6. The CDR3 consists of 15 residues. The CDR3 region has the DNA TGCGCCAGCAGCCAAACACAGGGGAGGGACACTGAAGCTTTCTTT. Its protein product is CASSQTQGRDTEAFF.

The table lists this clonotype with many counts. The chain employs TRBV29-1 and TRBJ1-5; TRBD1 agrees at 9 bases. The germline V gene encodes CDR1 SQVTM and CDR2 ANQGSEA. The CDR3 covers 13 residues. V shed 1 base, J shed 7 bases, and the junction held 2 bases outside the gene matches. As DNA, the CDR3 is TGCAGCGTTGAAGGAACAGGGGGCCAGCCCCAGCATTTT. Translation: CSVEGTGGQPQHF.

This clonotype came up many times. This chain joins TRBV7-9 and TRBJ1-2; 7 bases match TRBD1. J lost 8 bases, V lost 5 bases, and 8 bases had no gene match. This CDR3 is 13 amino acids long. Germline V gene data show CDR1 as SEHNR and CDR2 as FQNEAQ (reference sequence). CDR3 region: CASSPDRVLGYTF. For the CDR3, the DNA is TGTGCCAGCAGCCCTGACAGGGTATTGGGCTACACCTTC. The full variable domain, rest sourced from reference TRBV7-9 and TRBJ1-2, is DTGVSQNPRHKITKRGQNVTFRCDPISEHNRLYWYRQTLGQGPEFLTYFQNEAQLEKSRLLSDRFSAERPKGSFSTLEIQRTEQGDSAMYLCASSPDRVLGYTFGSGTRLTVV.

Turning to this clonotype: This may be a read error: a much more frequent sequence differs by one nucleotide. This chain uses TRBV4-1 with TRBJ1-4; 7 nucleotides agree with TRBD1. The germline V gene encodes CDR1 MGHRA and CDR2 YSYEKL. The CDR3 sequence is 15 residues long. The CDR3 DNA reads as TGCGCCAGAAGCCAAGACCACAGGGGTGGAGAAAAACTGTTTTTT. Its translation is CARSQDHRGGEKLFF.

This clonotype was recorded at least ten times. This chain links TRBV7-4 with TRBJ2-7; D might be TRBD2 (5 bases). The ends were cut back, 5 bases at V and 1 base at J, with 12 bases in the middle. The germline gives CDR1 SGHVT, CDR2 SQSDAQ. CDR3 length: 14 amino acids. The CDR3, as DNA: TGTGCCAGCAGCCAGCAGAGGGCTTCCTACGAGCAGTACTTC. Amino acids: CASSQQRASYEQYF.

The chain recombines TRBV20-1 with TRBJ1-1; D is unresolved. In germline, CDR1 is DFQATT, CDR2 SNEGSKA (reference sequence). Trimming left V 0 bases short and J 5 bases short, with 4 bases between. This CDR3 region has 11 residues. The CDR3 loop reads CSARDRTEAFF. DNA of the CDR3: TGCAGTGCTAGAGATAGGACTGAAGCTTTCTTT.

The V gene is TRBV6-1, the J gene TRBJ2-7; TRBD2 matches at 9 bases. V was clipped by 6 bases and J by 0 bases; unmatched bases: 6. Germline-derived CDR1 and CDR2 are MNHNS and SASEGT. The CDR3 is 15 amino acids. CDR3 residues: CASRLSGSGSYEQYF. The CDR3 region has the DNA TGTGCCAGCAGGCTTAGCGGGAGTGGCTCCTACGAGCAGTACTTC.

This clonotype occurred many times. CDR3 protein: CASMDGRGTDTQYF. The CDR3 bases are TGTGCCAGTATGGACGGGAGGGGAACAGATACGCAGTATTTT. This rearrangement joins TRBV19 to TRBJ2-3; 8 nucleotides match TRBD2. Germline loops: CDR1 LNHDA, CDR2 SQIVND (reference sequence). The CDR3 runs to 14 residues. The ends lost 7 bases at V and 3 bases at J; junction bases unmatched: 6.

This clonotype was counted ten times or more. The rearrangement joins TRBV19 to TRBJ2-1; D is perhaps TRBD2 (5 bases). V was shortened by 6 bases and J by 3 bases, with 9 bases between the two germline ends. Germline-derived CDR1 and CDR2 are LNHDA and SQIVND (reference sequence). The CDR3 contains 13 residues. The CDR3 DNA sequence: TGTGCCAGTAGGCTAGACTACTACAATGAGCAGTTCTTC. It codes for CASRLDYYNEQFF. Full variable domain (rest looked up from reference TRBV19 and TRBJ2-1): DGGITQSPKYLFRKEGQNVTLSCEQNLNHDAMYWYRQDPGQGLRLIYYSQIVNDFQKGDIAEGYSVSREKKESFPLTVTSAQKNPTAFYLCASRLDYYNEQFFGPGTRLTVL.

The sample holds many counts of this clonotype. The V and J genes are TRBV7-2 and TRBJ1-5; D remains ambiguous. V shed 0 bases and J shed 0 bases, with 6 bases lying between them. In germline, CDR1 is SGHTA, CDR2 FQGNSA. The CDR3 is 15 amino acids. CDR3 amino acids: CASSLAWDSNQPQHF. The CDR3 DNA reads TGTGCCAGCAGCTTAGCATGGGATAGCAATCAGCCCCAGCATTTT.

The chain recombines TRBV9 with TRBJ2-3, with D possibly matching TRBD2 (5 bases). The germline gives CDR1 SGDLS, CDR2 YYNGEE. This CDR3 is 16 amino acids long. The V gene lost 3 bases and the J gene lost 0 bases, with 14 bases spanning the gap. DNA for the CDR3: TGTGCCAGCAGCGCCCAGACTACCTCTAGCACAGATACGCAGTATTTT. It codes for CASSAQTTSSTDTQYF.

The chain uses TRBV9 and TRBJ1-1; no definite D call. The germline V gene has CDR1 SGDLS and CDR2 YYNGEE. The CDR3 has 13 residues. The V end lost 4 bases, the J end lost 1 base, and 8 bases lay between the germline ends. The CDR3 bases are TGTGCCAGCAGCCTGCGGACGAACACTGAAGCTTTCTTT. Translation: CASSLRTNTEAFF.

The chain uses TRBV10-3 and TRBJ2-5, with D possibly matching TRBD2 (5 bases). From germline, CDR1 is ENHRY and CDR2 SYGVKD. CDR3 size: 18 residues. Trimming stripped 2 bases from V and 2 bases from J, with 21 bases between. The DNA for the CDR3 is TGTGCCATCAGTGAGATTAACCCGCTAGCCCCGCCTCAAGAGACCCAGTACTTC. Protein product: CAISEINPLAPPQETQYF.

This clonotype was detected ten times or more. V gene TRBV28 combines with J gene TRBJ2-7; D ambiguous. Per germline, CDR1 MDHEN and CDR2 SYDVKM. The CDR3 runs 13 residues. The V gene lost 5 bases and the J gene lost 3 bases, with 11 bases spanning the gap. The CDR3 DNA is TGTGCCAGCAGTCCCGGGCTACTCTACGAGCAGTACTTC. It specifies CASSPGLLYEQYF.

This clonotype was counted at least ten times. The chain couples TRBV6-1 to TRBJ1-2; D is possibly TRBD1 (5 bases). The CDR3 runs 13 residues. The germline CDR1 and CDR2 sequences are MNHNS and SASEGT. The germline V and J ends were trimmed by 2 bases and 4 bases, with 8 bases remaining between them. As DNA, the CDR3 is TGTGCCAGCAGTGAACAGGGCGCCTATGGCTACACCTTC. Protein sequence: CASSEQGAYGYTF.

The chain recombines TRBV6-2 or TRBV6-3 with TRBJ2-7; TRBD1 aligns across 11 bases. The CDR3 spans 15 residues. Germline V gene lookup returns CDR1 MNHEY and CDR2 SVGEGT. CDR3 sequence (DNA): TGTGTTAGCAGTCGGCCCGGGACAGGGGGATTCGAGCAGTACTTC. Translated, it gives CVSSRPGTGGFEQYF.

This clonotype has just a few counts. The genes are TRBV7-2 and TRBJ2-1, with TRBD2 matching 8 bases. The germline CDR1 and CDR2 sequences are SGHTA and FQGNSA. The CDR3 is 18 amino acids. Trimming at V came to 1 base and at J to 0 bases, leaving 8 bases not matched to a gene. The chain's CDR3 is CASSLGLAGQSSYNEQFF. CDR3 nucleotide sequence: TGTGCCAGCAGCTTAGGGCTAGCGGGCCAAAGCTCCTACAATGAGCAGTTCTTC. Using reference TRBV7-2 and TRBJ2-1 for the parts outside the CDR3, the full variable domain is GAGVSQSPSNKVTEKGKDVELRCDPISGHTALYWYRQSLGQGLEFLIYFQGNSAPDKSGLPSDRFSAERTGGSVSTLTIQRTQQEDSAVYLCASSLGLAGQSSYNEQFFGPGTRLTVL.